These 9 T cell receptor beta chains share one sample of origin, sequenced in a study of blood T cell repertoires in COVID-19. Sequencing was performed with immunoSEQ multiplex PCR; in TCRdb, only in-frame clones are kept and a portion is missing. Of 200,000 to 300,000 clones in the sample, around 86% were seen once. Source material: PBMCs or T cells enriched from blood (not recorded which). The receptors were gathered from a woman in her late teens or twenties who had recovered from COVID-19.

The chain uses TRBV29-1 and TRBJ1-3, with D unresolved. V was cut by 8 bases and J by 0 bases, with 8 bases left in between. The CDR3 spans 12 residues. CDR1 is SQVTM and CDR2 is ANQGSEA in the germline V gene. The CDR3, as DNA: TGCAGCTACGCGGTCTCTGGAAACACCATATATTTT. Translating it yields CSYAVSGNTIYF.

The rearrangement joins TRBV7-9 to TRBJ2-7, with 10 bases lining up with TRBD1. Germline CDR1 SEHNR, CDR2 FQNEAQ (reference sequence). V lost 5 bases to trimming and J lost 7 bases; unmatched junction nucleotides: 5. The CDR3 is 13 residues long. CDR3 sequence reads: CASSRQGAWEQYF. The CDR3 DNA follows: TGTGCCAGCAGCCGACAGGGGGCATGGGAGCAGTACTTC.

The genes are TRBV5-4 and TRBJ2-7, with 9 bases aligning to TRBD2. J lost 3 bases, V lost 0 bases, and 10 bases had no gene match. The CDR3 is made up of 17 amino acids. The germline V gene encodes CDR1 SGHNT and CDR2 YYREEE (reference sequence). The CDR3 region has the DNA TGTGCCAGCAGCTTGGCCCCTAGCGGGGACCCTCGCTACGAGCAGTACTTC. Translating it yields CASSLAPSGDPRYEQYF.

The chain combines TRBV7-2 with TRBJ2-1, with 7 bases fitting TRBD1. The V gene's germline CDR1 is SGHTA and CDR2 FQGNSA. The CDR3 runs to 16 residues. V dropped 5 bases and J dropped 0; count of bases not matched to a gene: 7. CDR3 protein: CASSLGTDYSYNEQFF. The CDR3 coding sequence is TGTGCCAGCAGCCTTGGGACAGACTACTCCTACAATGAGCAGTTCTTC.

V and J are TRBV27 and TRBJ1-4, with D tentatively TRBD1 (6 bases). From germline, CDR1 is MNHEY and CDR2 SMNVEV (reference sequence). The V end was cut by 6 bases, the J end by 7 bases, with 18 bases between. CDR3 size: 15 residues. The CDR3 is CASSSLNRVGEKLFF. CDR3 nucleotide sequence: TGTGCCAGCAGCTCCCTCAACAGGGTCGGTGAAAAACTGTTTTTT.

The chain joins TRBV7-8 to TRBJ2-1; 10 bases agree with TRBD2. The CDR3 consists of 16 residues. Trimming at V came to 4 bases and at J to 3 bases, leaving 6 bases not matched to a gene. The germline CDR1 and CDR2 sequences are SGHVS and FQNEAQ. Written as DNA, the CDR3 is TGTGCCAGCAGCTCCAGCTTAGCGGGAGGCTACAATGAGCAGTTCTTC. Residues: CASSSSLAGGYNEQFF. Drawing the rest from reference TRBV7-8 and TRBJ2-1, the complete variable domain is GAGVSQSPRYKVAKRGQDVALRCDPISGHVSLFWYQQALGQGPEFLTYFQNEAQLDKSGLPSDRFFAERPEGSVSTLKIQRTQQEDSAVYLCASSSSLAGGYNEQFFGPGTRLTVL.

This rearrangement joins TRBV27 to TRBJ1-1; unclear D gene. The CDR3 contains 13 residues. Germline loops: CDR1 MNHEY, CDR2 SMNVEV (reference sequence). The ends were cut back, 4 bases at V and 3 bases at J, with 9 bases in the middle. As DNA, the CDR3 is TGTGCCAGCAGTTGGGAGGAAGACACTGAAGCTTTCTTT. It codes for CASSWEEDTEAFF.

The V gene is TRBV9, the J gene TRBJ2-1; no reliable D call. Looked up from germline, CDR1 is SGDLS and CDR2 is YYNGEE. V gave up 0 bases and J gave up 2 bases, with 12 bases separating them. The CDR3 extends over 16 amino acids. The CDR3 protein is CASSVAATFPYNEQFF. The CDR3 DNA sequence: TGTGCCAGCAGCGTAGCTGCGACATTTCCCTACAATGAGCAGTTCTTC.

This clone appeared once. The chain is built from TRBV11-2 and TRBJ2-1; 15 nucleotides agree with TRBD2. Unmatched junction bases numbered 7, after V lost 5 bases and J lost 5 bases. This CDR3 has 17 amino acids. Germline V gene lookup returns CDR1 SGHAT and CDR2 FQNNGV. The CDR3 nucleotides read TGTGCCAGCAGCCCGGGGACTAGCGGGAGGTCCCACAATGAGCAGTTCTTC. Its protein is CASSPGTSGRSHNEQFF. Complete variable domain (other parts from reference TRBV11-2 and TRBJ2-1): EAGVAQSPRYKIIEKRQSVAFWCNPISGHATLYWYQQILGQGPKLLIQFQNNGVVDDSQLPKDRFSAERLKGVDSTLKIQPAKLEDSAVYLCASSPGTSGRSHNEQFFGPGTRLTVL.